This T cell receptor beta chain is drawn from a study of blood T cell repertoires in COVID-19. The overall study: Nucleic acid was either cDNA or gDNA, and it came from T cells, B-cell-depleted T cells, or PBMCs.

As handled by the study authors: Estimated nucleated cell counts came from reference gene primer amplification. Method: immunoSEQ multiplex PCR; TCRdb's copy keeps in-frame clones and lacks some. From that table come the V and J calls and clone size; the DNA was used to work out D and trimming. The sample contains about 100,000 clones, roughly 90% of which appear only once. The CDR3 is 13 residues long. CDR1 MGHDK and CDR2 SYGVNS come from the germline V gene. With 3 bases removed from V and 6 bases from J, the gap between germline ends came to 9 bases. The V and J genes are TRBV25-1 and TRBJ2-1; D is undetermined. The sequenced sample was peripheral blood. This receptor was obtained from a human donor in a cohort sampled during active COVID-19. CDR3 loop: CASSDMNSNEQFF. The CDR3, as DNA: TGTGCCAGCAGTGATATGAACAGCAATGAGCAGTTCTTC.